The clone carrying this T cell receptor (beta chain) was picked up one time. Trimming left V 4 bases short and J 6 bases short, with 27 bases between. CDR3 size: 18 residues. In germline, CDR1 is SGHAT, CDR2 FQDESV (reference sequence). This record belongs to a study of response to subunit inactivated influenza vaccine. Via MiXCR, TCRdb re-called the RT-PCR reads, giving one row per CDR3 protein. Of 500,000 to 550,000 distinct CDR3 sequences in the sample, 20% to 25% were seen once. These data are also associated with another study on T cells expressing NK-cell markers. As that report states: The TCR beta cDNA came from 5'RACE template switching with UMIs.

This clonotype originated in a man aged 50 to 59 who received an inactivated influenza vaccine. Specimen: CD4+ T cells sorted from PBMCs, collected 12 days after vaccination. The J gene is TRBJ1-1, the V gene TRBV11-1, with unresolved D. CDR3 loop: CASSSPLERTLIRSEAFF. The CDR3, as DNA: TGTGCCAGCAGCTCCCCTCTGGAAAGGACGCTCATAAGATCTGAAGCTTTCTTT.